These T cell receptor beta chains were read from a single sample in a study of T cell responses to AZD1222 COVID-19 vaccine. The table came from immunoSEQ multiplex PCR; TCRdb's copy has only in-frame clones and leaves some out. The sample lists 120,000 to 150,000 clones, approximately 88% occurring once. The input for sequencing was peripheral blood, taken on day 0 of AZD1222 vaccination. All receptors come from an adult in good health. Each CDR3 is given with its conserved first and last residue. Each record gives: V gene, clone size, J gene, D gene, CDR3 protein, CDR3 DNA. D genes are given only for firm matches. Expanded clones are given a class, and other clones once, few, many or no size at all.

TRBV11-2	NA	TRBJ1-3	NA	CASRGVGNTIYF	TGTGCCAGCAGAGGGGTAGGAAACACCATATATTTT
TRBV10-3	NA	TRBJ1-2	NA	CAIRVSGVYGYTF	TGTGCCATCAGGGTGTCAGGGGTCTATGGCTACACCTTC
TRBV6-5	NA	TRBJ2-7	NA	CASSYSGRTVEQYF	TGTGCCAGCAGTTACTCGGGCAGGACCGTCGAGCAGTACTTC
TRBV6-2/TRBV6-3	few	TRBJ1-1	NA	CASSYSAAQGGAVAFF	TGTGCCAGCAGTTACTCGGCGGCACAGGGAGGGGCTGTAGCTTTCTTT
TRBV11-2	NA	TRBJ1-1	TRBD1	CASGRRGEAFF	TGTGCCAGCGGACGCAGGGGGGAAGCTTTCTTT
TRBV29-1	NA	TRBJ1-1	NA	CSVEGVTGTEAFF	TGCAGCGTTGAAGGCGTCACCGGGACAGAAGCTTTCTTT
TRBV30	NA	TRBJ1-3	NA	CAWSVERNTIYF	TGTGCCTGGAGTGTAGAAAGAAACACCATATATTTT
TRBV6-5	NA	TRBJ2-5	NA	CASSYMGETQYF	TGTGCCAGCAGTTACATGGGGGAGACCCAGTACTTC
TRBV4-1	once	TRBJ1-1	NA	CASSPAGFGTEAFF	TGCGCCAGCAGCCCGGCTGGGTTTGGCACTGAAGCTTTCTTT
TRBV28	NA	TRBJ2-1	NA	CASTTPSGTPRGFF	TGTGCCAGCACTACTCCTTCCGGGACCCCGAGGGGGTTCTTC
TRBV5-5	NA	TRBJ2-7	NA	CASSLSVEQYF	TGTGCCAGCAGCTTGTCCGTCGAGCAGTACTTC
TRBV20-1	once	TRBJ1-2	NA	CSASLISLWGDGYTF	TGCAGTGCTAGTTTGATCTCGTTGTGGGGTGATGGCTACACCTTC
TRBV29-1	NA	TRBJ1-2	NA	CSVTDNYGYTF	TGCAGCGTGACAGATAACTATGGCTACACCTTC
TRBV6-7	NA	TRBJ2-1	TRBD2	CASSQRGYNEQFF	TGTGCCAGCAGTCAGCGGGGCTACAATGAGCAGTTCTTC
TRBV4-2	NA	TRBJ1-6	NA	CASSQDSSPLHF	TGTGCCAGCAGCCAAGATAGTTCACCCCTCCACTTT
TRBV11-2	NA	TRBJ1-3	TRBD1	CASSWTRTGAGNTIYF	TGTGCCAGCAGCTGGACAAGGACAGGGGCTGGAAACACCATATATTTT
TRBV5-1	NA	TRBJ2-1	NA	CASSLTSRSYNEQFF	TGCGCCAGCAGCTTGACGTCCCGCTCCTACAATGAGCAGTTCTTC
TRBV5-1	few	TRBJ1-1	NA	CASNSQQGLGEAFF	TGCGCCAGCAATAGTCAACAGGGTTTGGGTGAAGCTTTCTTT
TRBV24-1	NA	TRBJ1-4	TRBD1	CATSDSGTENEKLFF	TGTGCCACCAGTGACTCCGGGACAGAAAATGAAAAACTGTTTTTT
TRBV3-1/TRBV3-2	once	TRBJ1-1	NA	CASSPGGSGTEAFF	TGTGCCAGCAGCCCCGGGGGGTCAGGGACTGAAGCTTTCTTT
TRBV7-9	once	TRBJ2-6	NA	CANPDSSGANVLTF	TGTGCCAACCCGGACAGCTCTGGGGCCAACGTCCTGACTTTC
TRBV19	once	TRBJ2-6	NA	CASSVPGMSGANVLTF	TGTGCCAGTAGTGTGCCAGGGATGTCTGGGGCCAACGTCCTGACTTTC
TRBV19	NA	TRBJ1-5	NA	CASSIETAPVYQPQHF	TGTGCCAGTAGTATAGAGACAGCACCGGTCTATCAGCCCCAGCATTTT
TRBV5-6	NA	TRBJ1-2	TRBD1	CASSLDRATGYTF	TGTGCCAGCAGCCTAGACAGGGCCACTGGCTACACCTTC
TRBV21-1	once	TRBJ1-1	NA	CASSKDRFTEAFF	TGTGCCAGCAGCAAGGACAGATTCACTGAAGCTTTCTTT
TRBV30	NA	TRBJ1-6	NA	CAWGPGGRVALHF	TGTGCCTGGGGGCCGGGGGGAAGAGTGGCCCTCCACTTT
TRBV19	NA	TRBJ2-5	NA	CASSLDWQETQYF	TGTGCCAGTAGTCTCGACTGGCAAGAGACCCAGTACTTC
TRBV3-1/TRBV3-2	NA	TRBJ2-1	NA	CASSRRDSPSSYNEQFF	TGTGCCAGCAGCCGCCGGGACTCGCCCAGCTCCTACAATGAGCAGTTCTTC
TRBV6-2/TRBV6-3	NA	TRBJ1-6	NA	CASSSLRGLGSPLHF	TGTGCCAGCAGTTCTCTGAGGGGTCTGGGATCACCCCTCCACTTT
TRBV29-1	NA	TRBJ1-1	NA	CSALALVDTEAFF	TGCAGCGCACTAGCTTTGGTTGACACTGAAGCTTTCTTT
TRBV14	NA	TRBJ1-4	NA	CASSHFSGTNEKLFF	TGTGCCAGCAGCCATTTTTCCGGAACTAATGAAAAACTGTTTTTT
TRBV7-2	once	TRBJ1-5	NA	CASSIQGGNQPQHF	TGTGCCAGCAGCATTCAGGGAGGCAATCAGCCCCAGCATTTT
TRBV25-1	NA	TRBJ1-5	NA	CASSDPTAYQPQHF	TGTGCCAGCAGTGACCCAACAGCGTATCAGCCCCAGCATTTT
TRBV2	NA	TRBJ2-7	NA	CASRERSSYEQYF	TGTGCCAGCAGAGAGAGGAGCTCCTACGAGCAGTACTTC
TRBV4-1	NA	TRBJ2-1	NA	CASSQVGREQFF	TGCGCCAGCAGCCAAGTGGGACGGGAGCAGTTCTTC
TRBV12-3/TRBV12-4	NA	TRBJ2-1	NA	CASSPERGEQFF	TGTGCCAGCAGTCCGGAGAGAGGTGAGCAGTTCTTC
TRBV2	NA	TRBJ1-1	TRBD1	CASGERTGKAFF	TGTGCCAGCGGAGAGCGGACAGGGAAAGCTTTCTTT
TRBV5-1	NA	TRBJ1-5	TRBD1	CASSLTGVSNQPQHF	TGCGCCAGCAGCTTAACAGGGGTTAGCAATCAGCCCCAGCATTTT
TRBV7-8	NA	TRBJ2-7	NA	CASPLRVGGEFEQYF	TGTGCCAGCCCCCTTAGGGTAGGGGGGGAGTTCGAGCAGTACTTC
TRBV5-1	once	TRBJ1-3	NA	CASSLLAGVNTIYF	TGCGCCAGCAGCTTATTGGCAGGGGTGAACACCATATATTTT
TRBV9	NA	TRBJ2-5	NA	CASSVAPSFQETQYF	TGTGCCAGCAGCGTAGCGCCCAGCTTTCAAGAGACCCAGTACTTC
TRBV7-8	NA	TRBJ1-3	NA	CASTLRVPGNTIYF	TGTGCCAGCACCCTAAGGGTCCCTGGAAACACCATATATTTT
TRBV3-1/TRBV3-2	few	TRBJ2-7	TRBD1	CASSPTGSSYEQYF	TGTGCCAGCAGCCCGACAGGGAGCTCCTACGAGCAGTACTTC
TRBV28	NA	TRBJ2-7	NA	CASSGGGHGSYEQYF	TGTGCCAGCAGCGGAGGGGGCCATGGTTCCTACGAGCAGTACTTC
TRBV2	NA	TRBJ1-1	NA	CASTFGQNTEAFF	TGTGCCAGCACCTTTGGGCAAAACACTGAAGCTTTCTTT
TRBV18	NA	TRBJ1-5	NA	CASSLNMGAFSNQPQHF	TGTGCCAGCTCGCTAAACATGGGGGCTTTTAGCAATCAGCCCCAGCATTTT
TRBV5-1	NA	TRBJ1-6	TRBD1	CASRQAQGAYSPLHF	TGCGCCAGCAGGCAGGCTCAGGGGGCTTATTCACCCCTCCACTTT
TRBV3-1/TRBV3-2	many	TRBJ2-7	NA	CASSQDFPYGSSYEQYF	TGTGCCAGCAGCCAAGATTTCCCCTACGGAAGCTCCTACGAGCAGTACTTC
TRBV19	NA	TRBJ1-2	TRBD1	CASSPGQGDGYTF	TGTGCCAGTAGCCCGGGACAGGGGGATGGCTACACCTTC
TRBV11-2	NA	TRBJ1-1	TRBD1	CASSGQGVAEAFF	TGTGCCAGCAGCGGCCAGGGGGTAGCTGAAGCTTTCTTT
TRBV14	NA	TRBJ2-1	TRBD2	CASSLRGSGGASGQFF	TGTGCCAGCAGCCTACGTGGTAGCGGGGGGGCCAGCGGGCAGTTCTTC
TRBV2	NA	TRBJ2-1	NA	CASRFEQGVEQFF	TGTGCCAGCAGGTTCGAACAGGGTGTTGAGCAGTTCTTC
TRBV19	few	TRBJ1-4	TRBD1	CATQARGRISNEKLFF	TGTGCCACCCAAGCCAGGGGGCGGATATCTAATGAAAAACTGTTTTTT
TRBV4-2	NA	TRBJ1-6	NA	CASSPWNGAYNSPLHF	TGTGCCAGCAGCCCCTGGAACGGGGCCTATAATTCACCCCTCCACTTT
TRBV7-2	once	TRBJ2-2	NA	CASSLRNGELFF	TGTGCCAGCAGCTTACGGAATGGGGAGCTGTTTTTT